This T cell receptor beta chain is drawn from a study of blood T cell repertoires in COVID-19. Background on the study: Sources were T cells, B-cell-depleted T cells, or PBMCs; the material itself was cDNA or gDNA.

Authors' analysis steps: Estimates of nucleated cell counts were drawn from the amplification of reference gene primers. Clones were read by immunoSEQ multiplex PCR, and TCRdb kept only the in-frame ones, dropping some. The V and J calls and the clone size are those of that table, but D and trimming were determined from the DNA. Of roughly 150,000 clones detected, roughly four fifths appear once; the ten largest clones hold over 2%. Germline-derived CDR1 and CDR2 are LNHDA and SQIVND (reference sequence). CDR3 length: 16 residues. Between the trimmed V and J ends, which lost 5 bases and 0 bases, there was a span of 17 bases.

The V gene is TRBV19, the J gene TRBJ2-7; tentative D call: TRBD2 (7 bases). The sequence derives from an elderly woman with acute or convalescent COVID-19. The specimen was peripheral blood. CDR3 DNA: TGTGCCAGTAGTTCCTCTTCCGGGGGGCTCTCCTACGAGCAGTACTTC. This encodes CASSSSSGGLSYEQYF.